The clone carrying this T cell receptor (beta chain) was seen at least ten times. Its antigen is not identified. This entry comes from a study of T cells after yellow fever vaccination. The study's findings and limits: Booster samples showed a return of most primary-vaccination clones (roughly 95% CD4, about 87% CD8).

TCRdb re-called the 5' RACE reads with MiXCR, one entry per CDR3 protein. Of around 310,000 distinct CDR3 sequences in the sample, more than 3% were seen once. Germline loops: CDR1 MDHEN, CDR2 SYDVKM. Trimming removed 3 bases from V and 5 bases from J; junction bases left unmatched: 16. The CDR3 extends over 19 amino acids. The genes are TRBV28 and TRBJ2-5; 12 bases line up with TRBD1. The receptor's source is a man aged 18 to 30 who received the YFV17D yellow fever vaccine. The material was PBMCs, obtained on the day of the yellow fever booster vaccination. In DNA, the CDR3 is TGTGCCAGCAGTTTGATCAGTAATTTGGGACAGGGGGCTTATGAGACCCAGTACTTC. Its protein product is CASSLISNLGQGAYETQYF.